The 30 T cell receptor beta chains listed next were all sequenced from one sample in a study of T cells in Graves' hyperthyroidism and ophthalmopathy. RNA transcripts provided the source from which TCR beta CDR3 regions were amplified. The HTBI primer set served for first-round RT-PCR of the TCR CDR3. TCRdb re-analysed the multiplex PCR reads in MiXCR, keeping a single row per CDR3 protein. The sample carries 220,000 or so distinct CDR3 sequences, about 17% recorded once. The sequenced sample was blood. The receptors shown here come from a woman aged 18-35 years with Graves' ophthalmopathy.

This clonotype was observed at least ten times. This chain links TRBV20-1 with TRBJ2-3; D might be TRBD2 (6 bases). Germline V CDR1 and CDR2: DFQATT, SNEGSKA (reference sequence). Trimming left V 6 bases short and J 5 bases short, with 18 bases between. The CDR3 spans 14 residues. The CDR3 here is CSATSRPGRDTQYF. The CDR3, as DNA: TGCAGTGCCACCTCGCGGCCCGGGAGAGATACGCAGTATTTT.

This clonotype has a count of ten or more. The chain is built from TRBV6-1 and TRBJ2-7, with 11 bases aligning to TRBD2. This CDR3 is built from 16 residues. Germline CDR1 and CDR2: MNHNS and SASEGT. V lost 5 bases, J lost 5 bases, and 11 bases stayed unmatched. CDR3 protein: CASSTLTSGIPHEQYF. The CDR3 DNA follows: TGTGCCAGCAGTACCTTGACTAGCGGGATTCCCCACGAGCAGTACTTC.

This clonotype was seen at least ten times. The V gene is TRBV28, the J gene TRBJ1-5; possibly TRBD1 for D (5 bases). Germline CDR1 reads MDHEN; CDR2 reads SYDVKM. Trimming removed 4 bases at V and 2 bases at J, with 18 bases between. The CDR3 consists of 17 residues. In DNA, the CDR3 is TGTGCCAGCAGTTCCGGCCAGGGTGCCTTCGGCAATCAGCCCCAGCATTTT. Protein product: CASSSGQGAFGNQPQHF.

Many counts were recorded for this clonotype. The genes are TRBV20-1 and TRBJ2-1; TRBD2 matches 11 bases. Germline CDR1 and CDR2: DFQATT and SNEGSKA (reference sequence). CDR3 length equals 15 residues. The trim removed 1 base at V and 7 bases at J, leaving 6 bases unmatched. The CDR3 is CSARVLAGEENEQFF. The CDR3 DNA is TGCAGTGCTAGAGTACTAGCGGGAGAGGAGAATGAGCAGTTCTTC.

This clonotype was counted ten times or more. The chain has TRBV4-2 and TRBJ2-7, with D hard to call. CDR3 length equals 15 residues. The V end lost 0 bases, the J end lost 3 bases, and 12 bases lay between the germline ends. Germline V CDR1 and CDR2: LGHNA, YNFKEQ. CDR3 amino acids: CASSQDKTGYYEQYF. For the CDR3, the DNA is TGTGCCAGCAGCCAAGATAAAACGGGCTACTACGAGCAGTACTTC.

This clonotype was seen at least ten times. The CDR3: CASSSSWASGSHEQYF. Here the CDR3 DNA reads TGTGCCAGCAGCTCCTCATGGGCTAGCGGGAGCCACGAGCAGTACTTC. The chain recombines TRBV7-9 with TRBJ2-7, with 10 bases aligning to TRBD2. This CDR3 has 16 amino acids. J gave up 5 bases and V 4 bases, and 11 bases lay outside the gene matches. CDR1 and CDR2 from the germline V gene are SEHNR and FQNEAQ (reference sequence).

Many counts were recorded for this clonotype. The chain has TRBV11-1 and TRBJ2-7; D possibly matches TRBD1 or TRBD2 (5 bases each). V shed 5 bases and J shed 3 bases, with 11 bases lying between them. The CDR3 is 13 amino acids. Germline V lookup: CDR1 SGHAT, CDR2 FQDESV (reference sequence). The CDR3 loop is CASSQGPIYEQYF. Written as DNA, the CDR3 is TGTGCCAGCAGCCAGGGACCTATCTACGAGCAGTACTTC.

The chain couples TRBV27 to TRBJ2-2; TRBD2 matches at 11 bases. The junction had 18 bases not matched to a gene; V was cut back by 5 bases and J by 4 bases. This CDR3 has 20 amino acids. Germline V gene lookup returns CDR1 MNHEY and CDR2 SMNVEV (reference sequence). CDR3 in amino acids: CASSPPPILAGGGSTGELFF. In DNA form, the CDR3 reads TGTGCCAGCAGTCCCCCGCCGATTCTAGCGGGGGGAGGGAGCACCGGGGAGCTGTTTTTT.

The chain carries TRBV28 and TRBJ2-1; TRBD2 agrees at 11 bases. The CDR3 covers 19 residues. Germline V gene sequence: CDR1 MDHEN, CDR2 SYDVKM. Trimming cost V 7 bases and J 7 bases; bases outside gene matches: 21. Here the CDR3 reads CASNPTVRTSGWAWNEQFF. The CDR3 coding sequence is TGTGCCAGCAACCCAACGGTGAGGACTAGCGGGTGGGCCTGGAATGAGCAGTTCTTC. Drawing the rest from reference TRBV28 and TRBJ2-1, the complete variable domain is DVKVTQSSRYLVKRTGEKVFLECVQDMDHENMFWYRQDPGLGLRLIYFSYDVKMKEKGDIPEGYSVSREKKERFSLILESASTNQTSMYLCASNPTVRTSGWAWNEQFFGPGTRLTVL.

As to this clonotype: A much larger clone differs by one base, so this may be a read error. The J gene is TRBJ1-2, the V gene TRBV28; D is unclear. Trimming took 5 bases from V and 0 from J, leaving 13 bases between them. The CDR3 has 15 amino acids. Germline values: CDR1 MDHEN, CDR2 SYDVKM. The CDR3 is CASSLLGRTNYGYTF. The DNA for the CDR3 is TGTGCCAGCAGTCTTCTCGGACGAACTAACTATGGCTACACCTTC.

In its sample, this clonotype was seen many times. The V call is TRBV27, the J call TRBJ2-7; D assignment may be TRBD1 or TRBD2 (6 bases each). V was trimmed by 6 bases and J by 3 bases, leaving 15 bases between them. Germline CDR1 MNHEY, CDR2 SMNVEV (reference sequence). There are 14 residues in the CDR3. CDR3 region: CASRLARGHYEQYF. CDR3 nucleotide sequence: TGTGCCAGCAGATTAGCTCGGGGGCACTACGAGCAGTACTTC.

This clonotype was detected ten times or more. The chain is built from TRBV5-1 and TRBJ2-7; tentatively, D is TRBD1 or TRBD2 (5 bases each). With 6 bases removed from V and 4 bases from J, the gap between germline ends came to 20 bases. The germline V gene encodes CDR1 SGHRS and CDR2 YFSETQ. The CDR3 is 15 residues long. The CDR3 nucleotides are TGCGCCAGCACCACCTGGGGACGGGGAAAATACGAGCAGTACTTC. Its protein product is CASTTWGRGKYEQYF.

This clonotype came up many times. The CDR3 spells CASSRFPGPNTGELFF. The CDR3 bases are TGTGCCAGTAGTAGATTCCCGGGACCCAACACCGGGGAGCTGTTTTTT. The J gene is TRBJ2-2, the V gene TRBV19, with D possibly called TRBD1 or TRBD2 (5 bases each). This CDR3 contains 16 residues. The ends were cut back, 4 bases at V and 2 bases at J, with 14 bases in the middle. Germline V gene data show CDR1 as LNHDA and CDR2 as SQIVND (reference sequence).

This clonotype appeared many times. This sequence joins TRBV20-1 and TRBJ1-1; no firm D call. V was shortened by 5 bases and J by 11 bases, with 18 bases between the two germline ends. This CDR3 comprises 12 residues. Germline V gene data show CDR1 as DFQATT and CDR2 as SNEGSKA (reference sequence). Written as DNA, the CDR3 is TGCAGTGCTGGGCCGGACCTAGGGATTGCTTTCTTT. It codes for CSAGPDLGIAFF.

This clonotype was recorded many times. Lacking the conserved final phenylalanine or tryptophan, this CDR3 likely reflects a read error. The J gene is TRBJ1-5, the V gene TRBV6-1; maybe TRBD1 (5 bases). V lost 4 bases and J lost 2, with 15 bases in between. The CDR3 has 16 amino acids. The V gene's germline CDR1 is MNHNS and CDR2 SASEGT. CDR3 in DNA: TGTGCCAGCAGTGCCGGGGGATCCCGTCGCAATCAGCCCCAGCATTCT. Protein: CASSAGGSRRNQPQHS.

This clonotype showed up many times. The chain uses TRBV28 and TRBJ1-2, with TRBD1 matching over 12 bases. This CDR3 comprises 15 residues. Per germline, CDR1 MDHEN and CDR2 SYDVKM. With 5 bases clipped from V and 3 bases from J, the junction kept 4 bases outside the gene matches. The CDR3 is CASSGDRGLDYGYTF. CDR3 DNA: TGTGCCAGCAGTGGGGACAGGGGGCTAGACTATGGCTACACCTTC.

The chain employs TRBV28 and TRBJ2-3; 9 nucleotides match TRBD1. The CDR3 has 16 amino acids. V was clipped by 4 bases and J by 2 bases; unmatched bases: 7. From germline, CDR1 is MDHEN and CDR2 SYDVKM. DNA of the CDR3: TGTGCCAGCAGTTCTCTCGGGACAGGGATCACAGATACGCAGTATTTT. Translation: CASSSLGTGITDTQYF.

This clonotype was seen at least ten times. The gene calls are TRBV4-1 and TRBJ2-7, with 7 bases that match TRBD1. This CDR3 region has 16 residues. V was clipped by 4 bases and J by 0 bases; unmatched bases: 9. Germline values: CDR1 MGHRA, CDR2 YSYEKL. The CDR3 DNA follows: TGCGCCAGCAGCCGAACCCCGGGACAGTCCTCCTACGAGCAGTACTTC. Residues: CASSRTPGQSSYEQYF.

This clonotype was seen ten or more times. The V gene is TRBV20-1, the J gene TRBJ2-3, with 14 nucleotides matching TRBD2. V was pared by 7 bases and J by 4 bases, with 10 bases of the junction left unmatched. Germline V gene sequence: CDR1 DFQATT, CDR2 SNEGSKA (reference sequence). CDR3 length: 16 residues. Written as DNA, the CDR3 is TGCAGTGTTAATTTTAGACTAGCGGGAGGGGCAGATACGCAGTATTTT. Translated: CSVNFRLAGGADTQYF.

Many counts were recorded for this clonotype. CDR3 DNA: TGTGCCAGCTCACTCTTCCGGGACAGGGGGACGGAAAAACTGTTTTTT. Amino acids: CASSLFRDRGTEKLFF. J is TRBJ1-4 and V is TRBV18, with TRBD1 matching 11 bases. Germline CDR1 reads KGHSH; CDR2 reads LQKENI. The CDR3 is 16 amino acids. Trimming removed 4 bases from V and 8 bases from J; junction bases left unmatched: 9.

The chain couples TRBV5-8 to TRBJ1-6; TRBD1 is a possible D gene (5 bases). From germline, CDR1 is SGHTS and CDR2 YDEGEE. The CDR3 consists of 15 residues. V was cut by 4 bases and J by 10 bases, with 18 bases left in between. As DNA, the CDR3 is TGTGCCAGCAGCCCGGGGGGGGGAGTAGCATCACCCCTCCACTTT. Amino acid sequence: CASSPGGGVASPLHF.

Ten or more counts support this clonotype. The chain combines TRBV7-9 with TRBJ2-1, with D tentatively TRBD2 (6 bases). CDR1 is SEHNR, CDR2 FQNEAQ, per germline (reference sequence). There are 16 residues in the CDR3. V lost 5 bases and J lost 2, with 16 bases in between. The CDR3 nucleotides are TGTGCCAGCAGCCGCCCGGAGGGGCGTCCCTACAATGAGCAGTTCTTC. Its protein product is CASSRPEGRPYNEQFF. Full variable domain (remainder filled in from reference TRBV7-9 and TRBJ2-1): DTGVSQNPRHKITKRGQNVTFRCDPISEHNRLYWYRQTLGQGPEFLTYFQNEAQLEKSRLLSDRFSAERPKGSFSTLEIQRTEQGDSAMYLCASSRPEGRPYNEQFFGPGTRLTVL.

The chain links TRBV2 to TRBJ2-1; 8 bases agree with TRBD2. Trimming took 6 bases from V and 7 from J; bases not matched to a gene: 5. CDR1 is SNHLY and CDR2 is FYNNEI in the germline V gene. The CDR3 covers 13 residues. The CDR3 region is CASRSSGDNEQFF. The CDR3 coding sequence is TGTGCCAGCAGGAGTAGCGGGGATAATGAGCAGTTCTTC.

This clonotype was seen at least ten times. The rearrangement uses TRBV2 and TRBJ2-1; 7 bases match TRBD2. The CDR3 totals 17 residues. V lost 6 bases and J lost 12; bases outside the gene matches: 23. Germline CDR1 and CDR2: SNHLY and FYNNEI. This CDR3 is CASSALGRESLEGGQFF. CDR3 bases: TGTGCCAGCAGCGCCTTGGGGCGGGAGTCCTTGGAGGGCGGGCAGTTCTTC.

V and J are TRBV12-5 and TRBJ2-3; the match to TRBD2 covers 8 bases. The V and J ends lost 1 base and 2 bases, in that order; junction bases with no gene match: 2. Germline V CDR1 and CDR2: LGHNT, FRNRAP. This CDR3 has 15 residues. The CDR3 loop reads CASGLGTSTTDTQYF. CDR3 coding DNA: TGTGCTAGTGGTTTGGGGACTAGCACCACAGATACGCAGTATTTT.

This clonotype was seen at least ten times. This chain links TRBV5-6 with TRBJ2-5, with TRBD2 matching 10 bases. This CDR3 contains 14 residues. Germline V gene lookup returns CDR1 SGHDT and CDR2 YYEEEE. J lost 10 bases, V lost 1 base, and 7 bases had no gene match. The CDR3 coding sequence is TGTGCCAGCAGCTTGCTGGAGCGGGAGGGTGGCCAGTACTTC. Protein product: CASSLLEREGGQYF.

V gene TRBV10-3 combines with J gene TRBJ2-1; 11 bases are shared with TRBD1. The germline V gene has CDR1 ENHRY and CDR2 SYGVKD. This CDR3 is 17 amino acids long. J gave up 5 bases and V 4 bases, and 10 bases lay outside the gene matches. CDR3 coding DNA: TGTGCCATCAGTGGTTTAGGTCGGACAGGGGGCCACAATGAGCAGTTCTTC. It is translated as CAISGLGRTGGHNEQFF.

In its sample, this clonotype was seen many times. The V and J genes are TRBV5-5 and TRBJ2-3; 7 nucleotides line up with TRBD2. The length of the CDR3 is 16 residues. Germline CDR1 reads SGHKS; CDR2 reads YYEKEE (reference sequence). The trim removed 1 base at V and 0 bases at J, leaving 5 bases unmatched. This CDR3 reads CASSLSRAGSTDTQYF. CDR3 DNA: TGTGCCAGCAGCTTGTCCCGAGCGGGGAGCACAGATACGCAGTATTTT.

This chain connects TRBV12-3 or TRBV12-4 to TRBJ2-2, with D tentatively TRBD1 or TRBD2 (5 bases each). CDR3 length: 11 amino acids. With 1 base removed from V and 14 bases from J, the gap between germline ends came to 8 bases. CDR3 sequence reads: CASSLGGNLFF. Here the CDR3 DNA reads TGTGCCAGCAGTTTAGGGGGGAACCTGTTTTTT.

This clonotype was counted at least ten times. The CDR3 DNA reads as TGTGCCAGCAGCGTAGGTCCCCCGGCGGCAGATACGCAGTATTTT. This codes for CASSVGPPAADTQYF. This chain joins TRBV9 and TRBJ2-3; D call uncertain. Germline V gene data show CDR1 as SGDLS and CDR2 as YYNGEE. Trimming cost V 0 bases and J 4 bases, with 12 bases left between them. The CDR3 covers 15 residues.